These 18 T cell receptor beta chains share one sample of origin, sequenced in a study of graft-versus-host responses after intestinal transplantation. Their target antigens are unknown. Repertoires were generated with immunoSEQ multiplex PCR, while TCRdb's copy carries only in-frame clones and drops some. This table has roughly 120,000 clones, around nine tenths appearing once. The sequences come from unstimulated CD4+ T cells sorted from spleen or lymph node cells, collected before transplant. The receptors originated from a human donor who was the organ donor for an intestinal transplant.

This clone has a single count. The CDR3 loop is CASSAFGGSLRGKETQYF. CDR3 nucleotide sequence: TGTGCCAGCAGCGCATTCGGAGGATCGTTAAGGGGTAAAGAGACCCAGTACTTC. V usage is TRBV7-3 and J usage is TRBJ2-5; D tentatively reads TRBD1 or TRBD2 (5 bases each). This CDR3 is 18 amino acids long. Germline loops: CDR1 SGHTA, CDR2 FQGTGA. Trimming removed 5 bases at V and 3 bases at J, with 25 bases between.

In DNA form, the CDR3 reads TGTGCCAGCAGTCGGGCGGGAGTAACAGATACGCAGTATTTT. Its protein product is CASSRAGVTDTQYF. The chain employs TRBV27 and TRBJ2-3, with 7 bases identical to TRBD2. Germline V gene sequence: CDR1 MNHEY, CDR2 SMNVEV (reference sequence). Trimming took 5 bases from V and 3 from J; bases not matched to a gene: 5. There are 14 residues in the CDR3.

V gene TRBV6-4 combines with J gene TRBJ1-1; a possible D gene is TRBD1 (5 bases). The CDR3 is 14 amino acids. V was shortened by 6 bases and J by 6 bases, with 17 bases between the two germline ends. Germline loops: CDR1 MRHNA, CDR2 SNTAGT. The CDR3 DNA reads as TGTGCCAGCAGAAAGACAGAGAATGTCCCTGAAGCTTTCTTT. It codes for CASRKTENVPEAFF.

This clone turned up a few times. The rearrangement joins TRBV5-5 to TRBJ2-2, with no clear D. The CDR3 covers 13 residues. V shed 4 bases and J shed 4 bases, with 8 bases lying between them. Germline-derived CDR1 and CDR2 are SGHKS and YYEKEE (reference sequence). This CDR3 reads CASSPRATGELFF. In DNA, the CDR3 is TGTGCCAGCAGCCCAAGAGCCACCGGGGAGCTGTTTTTT.

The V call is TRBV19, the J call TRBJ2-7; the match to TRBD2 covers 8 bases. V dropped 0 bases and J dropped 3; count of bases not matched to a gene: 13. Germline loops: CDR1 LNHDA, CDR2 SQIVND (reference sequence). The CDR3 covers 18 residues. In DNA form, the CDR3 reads TGTGCCAGTAGTATAGATGGGGGGTTTGGCGGGAGGATCTACGAGCAGTACTTC. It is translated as CASSIDGGFGGRIYEQYF.

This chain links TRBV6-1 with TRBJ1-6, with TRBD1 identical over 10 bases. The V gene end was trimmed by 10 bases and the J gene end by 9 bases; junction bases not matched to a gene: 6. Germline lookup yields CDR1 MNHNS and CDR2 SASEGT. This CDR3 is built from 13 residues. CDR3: CATGDRGRSPLHF. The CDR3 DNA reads TGTGCCACCGGAGACAGGGGGCGTTCACCCCTCCACTTT.

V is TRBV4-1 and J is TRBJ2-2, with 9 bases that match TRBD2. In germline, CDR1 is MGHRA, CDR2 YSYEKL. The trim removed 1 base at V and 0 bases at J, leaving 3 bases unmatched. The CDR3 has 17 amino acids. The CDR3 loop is CASSQGRLAANTGELFF. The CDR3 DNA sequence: TGCGCCAGCAGCCAAGGAAGACTAGCGGCGAACACCGGGGAGCTGTTTTTT.

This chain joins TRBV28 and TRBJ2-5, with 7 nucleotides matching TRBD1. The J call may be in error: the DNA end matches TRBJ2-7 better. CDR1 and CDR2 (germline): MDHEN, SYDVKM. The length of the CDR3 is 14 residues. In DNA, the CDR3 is TGTGCCAGCAGTCCCCAGGGACAGTTCTACGAGCAGTACTTC. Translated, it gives CASSPQGQFYEQYF.

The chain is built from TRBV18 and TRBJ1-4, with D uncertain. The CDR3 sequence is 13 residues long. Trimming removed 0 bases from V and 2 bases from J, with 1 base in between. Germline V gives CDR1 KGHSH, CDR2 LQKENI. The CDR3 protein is CASSPPTNEKLFF. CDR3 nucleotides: TGTGCCAGCTCACCACCCACTAATGAAAAACTGTTTTTT.

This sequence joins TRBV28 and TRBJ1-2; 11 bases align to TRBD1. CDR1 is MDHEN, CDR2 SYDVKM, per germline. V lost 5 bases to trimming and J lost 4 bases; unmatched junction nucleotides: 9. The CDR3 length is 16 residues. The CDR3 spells CASSTPGQGGAYGYTF. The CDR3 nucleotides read TGTGCCAGCAGTACACCGGGACAGGGGGGGGCCTATGGCTACACCTTC.

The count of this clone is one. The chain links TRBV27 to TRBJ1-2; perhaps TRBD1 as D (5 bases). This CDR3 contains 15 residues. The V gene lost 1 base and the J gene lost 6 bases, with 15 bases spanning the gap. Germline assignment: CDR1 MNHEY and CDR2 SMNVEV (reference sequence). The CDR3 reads CASSLFASGLDGYTF. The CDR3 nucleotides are TGTGCCAGCAGTTTATTCGCCTCAGGGCTGGATGGCTACACCTTC.

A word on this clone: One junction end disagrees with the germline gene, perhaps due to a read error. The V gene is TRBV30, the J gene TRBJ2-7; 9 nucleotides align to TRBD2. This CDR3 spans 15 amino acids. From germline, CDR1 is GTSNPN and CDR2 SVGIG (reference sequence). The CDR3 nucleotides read TGTGCCTGGACCCAGGGTGGCGGGAGGGCCTACGGGCAGTACTTC. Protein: CAWTQGGGRAYGQYF.

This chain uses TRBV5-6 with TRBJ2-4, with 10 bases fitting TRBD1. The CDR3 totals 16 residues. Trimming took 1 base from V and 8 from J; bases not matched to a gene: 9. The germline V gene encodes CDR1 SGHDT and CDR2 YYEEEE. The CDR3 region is CASSLRTGTGADIQYF. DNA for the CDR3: TGTGCCAGCAGCTTGCGTACCGGGACAGGGGCGGACATTCAGTACTTC.

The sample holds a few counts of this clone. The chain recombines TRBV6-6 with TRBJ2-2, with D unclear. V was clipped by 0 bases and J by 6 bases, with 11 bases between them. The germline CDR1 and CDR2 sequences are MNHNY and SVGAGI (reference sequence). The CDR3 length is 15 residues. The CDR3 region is CASSYSVPSSGELFF. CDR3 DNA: TGTGCCAGCAGTTACTCGGTTCCCTCCTCCGGGGAGCTGTTTTTT.

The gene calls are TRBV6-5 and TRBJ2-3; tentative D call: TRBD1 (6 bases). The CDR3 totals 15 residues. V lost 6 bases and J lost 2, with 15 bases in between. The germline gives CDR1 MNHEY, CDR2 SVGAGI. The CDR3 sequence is CASRSPGTTTDTQYF. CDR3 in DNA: TGTGCCAGCAGGTCCCCCGGGACAACCACAGATACGCAGTATTTT.

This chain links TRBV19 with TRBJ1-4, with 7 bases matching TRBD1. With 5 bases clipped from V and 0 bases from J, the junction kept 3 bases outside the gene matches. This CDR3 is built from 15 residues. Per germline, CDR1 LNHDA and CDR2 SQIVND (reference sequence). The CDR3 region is CASSSDRATNEKLFF. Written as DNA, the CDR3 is TGTGCCAGTAGTTCCGACAGGGCAACTAATGAAAAACTGTTTTTT.

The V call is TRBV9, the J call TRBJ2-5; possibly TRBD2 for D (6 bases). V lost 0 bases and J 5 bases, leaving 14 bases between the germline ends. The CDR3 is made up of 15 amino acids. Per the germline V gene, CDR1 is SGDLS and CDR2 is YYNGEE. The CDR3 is CASSVGVREEETQYF. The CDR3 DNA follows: TGTGCCAGCAGCGTAGGGGTCAGGGAGGAGGAGACCCAGTACTTC.

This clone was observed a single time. The CDR3 DNA reads as TGCGCCAGCAGCTTGAAGCTAGCGGGAGAAGAGCAGTACTTC. This gives the protein CASSLKLAGEEQYF. The chain links TRBV5-1 to TRBJ2-7, with TRBD2 matching over 10 bases. In germline, CDR1 is SGHRS, CDR2 YFSETQ. J lost 7 bases, V lost 1 base, and 5 bases had no gene match. The CDR3 length is 14 residues.